A selection of T cell receptor beta chains follows, all from one sample in a study of cytomegalovirus exposure and HLA in healthy donors. Clones were read by immunoSEQ multiplex PCR, and TCRdb kept only the in-frame ones, dropping some. The sample table sets out around 53,000 clones. Source material: PBMCs. Receptors originate from a woman under 40 in good health and CMV-seropositive. Both conserved end residues are part of each CDR3. The D gene is left open where the match is weak.

v_gene	len	j_gene	d_gene	CDR3aa	CDR3nt
TRBV6-1	15	TRBJ2-1	NA	CASSGMRVGYNEQFF	TGTGCCAGCAGTGGCATGCGGGTTGGGTACAATGAGCAGTTCTTC
TRBV5-1	17	TRBJ2-7	TRBD2	CASSPWALAGRSYEQYF	TGCGCCAGCAGCCCGTGGGCACTAGCGGGAAGGTCCTACGAGCAGTACTTC
TRBV29-1	13	TRBJ1-2	TRBD1	CSVSRDRDYGYTF	TGCAGCGTGAGCCGGGACAGGGACTATGGCTACACCTTC
TRBV4-2	15	TRBJ2-7	NA	CASSQDQRSSYEQYF	TGTGCCAGCAGCCAAGATCAGAGGAGCTCCTACGAGCAGTACTTC
TRBV7-2	13	TRBJ1-5	NA	CASSLEGVLPQHF	TGTGCCAGCAGCTTAGAAGGGGTCCTGCCCCAGCATTTT
TRBV4-1	13	TRBJ1-5	NA	CASSHGVDQPQHF	TGCGCCAGCAGCCACGGGGTGGACCAGCCCCAGCATTTT
TRBV18	13	TRBJ2-7	NA	CASSLNRQDEQYF	TGTGCCAGCTCATTAAATCGCCAGGACGAGCAGTACTTC
TRBV6-6	11	TRBJ2-7	NA	CASSLFYEQYF	TGTGCCAGCAGCCTCTTCTACGAGCAGTACTTC
TRBV2	14	TRBJ1-6	NA	CASRPGQANSPLHF	TGTGCCAGCAGGCCGGGACAAGCAAATTCACCCCTCCACTTT
TRBV5-1	16	TRBJ2-2	TRBD2	CASSYPGTSATGELFF	TGCGCCAGCAGCTATCCCGGGACTAGCGCCACCGGGGAGCTGTTTTTT